This TCR beta chain appears in the sequencing data of a study of blood T cell repertoires in COVID-19. The wider study: The United States, Italy and Spain provided the acute and convalescent COVID-19 samples. T cells, B-cell-depleted T cells, or PBMCs supplied cDNA or gDNA.

The V gene's germline CDR1 is LGHNT and CDR2 FRNRAP. Trimming took off 6 bases at V and 1 base at J, with 9 bases between the two ends. CDR3 size: 13 residues. In the study's own analysis: Using reference gene primer amplification, nucleated cell counts were estimated. Clones were sequenced by immunoSEQ multiplex PCR, and TCRdb holds only the in-frame ones, with some missing. V and J calls plus clone size are reproduced from that table; the DNA served to infer D and trimming. The sample holds about 210,000 clones, about four fifths seen once. Those enrolled in Seattle joined during active infection and were followed longitudinally afterward.

This receptor was obtained from an older woman with COVID-19, enrolled during active disease. The sequenced sample consisted of peripheral blood. The chain couples TRBV12-5 to TRBJ1-1; the D gene is possibly TRBD1 (6 bases). The CDR3 protein is CASGGQPNTEAFF. CDR3 DNA: TGTGCTAGTGGCGGACAGCCGAACACTGAAGCTTTCTTT.